Each of the 32 T cell receptor beta chains below was sequenced from the same sample in a study of blood T cell repertoires in COVID-19. The method was immunoSEQ multiplex PCR; TCRdb's version includes in-frame clones alone and lacks a portion of them. The sample has some 86,000 clones, 70% to 90% seen once. Material for sequencing was peripheral blood. The receptors were sampled from a woman aged 70 to 79 with acute or convalescent COVID-19.

The chain joins TRBV7-9 to TRBJ2-3; 8 bases align to TRBD2. Germline V gene sequence: CDR1 SEHNR, CDR2 FQNEAQ (reference sequence). The CDR3 is made up of 15 amino acids. Trimming removed 5 bases from V and 2 bases from J; junction bases left unmatched: 6. The CDR3 nucleotides are TGTGCCAGCAGCCTCGCTAGCGGGCTCACAGATACGCAGTATTTT. Its protein is CASSLASGLTDTQYF.

This chain connects TRBV5-5 to TRBJ1-1; D remains unclear. This CDR3 contains 11 residues. The V end was cut by 4 bases, the J end by 7 bases, with 8 bases between. Germline CDR1 reads SGHKS; CDR2 reads YYEKEE (reference sequence). The CDR3 nucleotides are TGTGCCAGCAGCAAGCCACTTGAAGCTTTCTTT. It codes for CASSKPLEAFF.

V usage is TRBV6-2 or TRBV6-3 and J usage is TRBJ2-2; D ambiguous. The ends were cut back, 3 bases at V and 6 bases at J, with 14 bases in the middle. The CDR3 is 15 residues long. Germline V gene sequence: CDR1 MNHEY, CDR2 SVGEGT. The CDR3 DNA reads TGTGCCAGCAGTTATTGGCCAGATTTCGCCGGGGAGCTGTTTTTT. It codes for CASSYWPDFAGELFF.

This chain uses TRBV5-1 with TRBJ2-7; a possible D gene is TRBD2 (5 bases). With 1 base removed from V and 0 bases from J, the gap between germline ends came to 11 bases. The CDR3 totals 15 residues. Germline assignment: CDR1 SGHRS and CDR2 YFSETQ. CDR3 region: CASSLTSRSSYEQYV. In DNA form, the CDR3 reads TGCGCCAGCAGCTTGACTAGTCGCAGCTCCTACGAGCAGTACGTC.

This clone was observed once. The V gene is TRBV7-9, the J gene TRBJ2-3; unclear D gene. This CDR3 spans 15 amino acids. Deletions cut 2 bases from V and 0 bases from J, with 9 bases between. CDR1 SEHNR and CDR2 FQNEAQ come from the germline V gene (reference sequence). In DNA form, the CDR3 reads TGTGCCAGCAGCTTATTTGCACTTAGCACAGATACGCAGTATTTT. Amino acid sequence: CASSLFALSTDTQYF.

V is TRBV7-9 and J is TRBJ2-2; D is ambiguous. This CDR3 has 17 residues. Germline values: CDR1 SEHNR, CDR2 FQNEAQ (reference sequence). Deletions cut 5 bases from V and 4 bases from J, with 20 bases between. CDR3 protein: CASSQIARPLGTGELFF. The CDR3 region has the DNA TGTGCCAGCAGCCAAATCGCGAGGCCTCTTGGCACCGGGGAGCTGTTTTTT.

The chain carries TRBV7-2 and TRBJ2-7; the match to TRBD2 covers 9 bases. Per germline, CDR1 SGHTA and CDR2 FQGNSA. V shed 4 bases and J 0 bases; nucleotides not matched to a gene: 1. The CDR3 has 14 amino acids. As DNA, the CDR3 is TGTGCCAGCAGCTATAGCGGGAGCTCCTACGAGCAGTACGTC. It specifies CASSYSGSSYEQYV.

The CDR3 bases are TGTGCCAGCAGCTTTGGAGAGGCGGAGACCCAGTACTTC. This sequence encodes CASSFGEAETQYF. The genes are TRBV5-5 and TRBJ2-5; D unresolved. This CDR3 spans 13 amino acids. The germline gives CDR1 SGHKS, CDR2 YYEKEE (reference sequence). Trimming pared 2 bases from V and 5 bases from J, leaving 10 bases between.

The gene calls are TRBV6-2 or TRBV6-3 and TRBJ2-2, with 8 bases fitting TRBD1. CDR1 and CDR2 (germline): MNHEY, SVGEGT. Germline trimming cut 4 bases from V and 6 bases from J; bases unmatched to any gene: 7. The CDR3 has 15 residues. The CDR3 here is CASSSSDRAAGELFF. The CDR3 DNA reads TGTGCCAGCAGTTCGTCGGACAGGGCGGCCGGGGAGCTGTTTTTT.

This chain joins TRBV12-5 and TRBJ1-6; D is uncertain. Trimming removed 6 bases from V and 4 bases from J, with 10 bases in between. In germline, CDR1 is LGHNT, CDR2 FRNRAP. The CDR3 contains 14 residues. CDR3 loop: CASGPRTYNSPLHF. The CDR3 DNA follows: TGTGCTAGTGGCCCAAGAACATATAATTCACCCCTCCACTTT. The full variable domain, rest sourced from reference TRBV12-5 and TRBJ1-6, is DARVTQTPRHKVTEMGQEVTMRCQPILGHNTVFWYRQTMMQGLELLAYFRNRAPLDDSGMPKDRFSAEMPDATLATLKIQPSEPRDSAVYFCASGPRTYNSPLHFGNGTRLTVT.

This sequence joins TRBV2 and TRBJ1-5; TRBD1 agrees at 11 bases. CDR3 length: 16 amino acids. V gave up 6 bases and J gave up 4 bases; unmatched junction bases: 8. Germline V CDR1 and CDR2: SNHLY, FYNNEI. For the CDR3, the DNA is TGTGCCAGCAGCCCCCCCGGACAGGGGGCTAATCAGCCCCAGCATTTT. As protein: CASSPPGQGANQPQHF.

The rearrangement joins TRBV5-1 to TRBJ2-5; D remains ambiguous. The V end lost 2 bases, the J end lost 4 bases, and 15 bases lay between the germline ends. The CDR3 has 15 amino acids. CDR1 and CDR2 (germline): SGHRS, YFSETQ. The CDR3 is CASSFSPTSPETQYF. CDR3 nucleotide sequence: TGCGCCAGCAGCTTCTCGCCGACATCCCCAGAGACCCAGTACTTC.

V is TRBV7-2 and J is TRBJ2-2, with 9 bases fitting TRBD1. Germline loops: CDR1 SGHTA, CDR2 FQGNSA. V lost 3 bases to trimming and J lost 7 bases; unmatched junction nucleotides: 6. This CDR3 contains 15 residues. Here the CDR3 DNA reads TGTGCCAGCAGCTTTTACAGGGGGCGCGGCGGGGAGCTGTTTTTT. Protein product: CASSFYRGRGGELFF.

The chain carries TRBV9 and TRBJ2-7, with D possibly TRBD2 on 6 matching bases. The CDR3 runs 15 residues. V lost 3 bases, J lost 3 bases, and 16 bases lay in between. Germline V gene sequence: CDR1 SGDLS, CDR2 YYNGEE. This CDR3 is CASSGADLANYEQYV. The CDR3 coding sequence is TGTGCCAGCAGCGGCGCCGACCTAGCGAACTACGAGCAGTACGTC.

The rearrangement joins TRBV10-2 to TRBJ2-3; maybe TRBD2 (5 bases). CDR1 is WSHSY and CDR2 is SAAADI in the germline V gene. The V and J ends lost 3 bases and 4 bases respectively, with 26 bases between them. This CDR3 region has 19 residues. DNA for the CDR3: TGCGCCAGCAGTGACTGGGCTGGCGACTATTCCCTGGCGGCAGATACGCAGTATTTT. Translating gives CASSDWAGDYSLAADTQYF.

V gene TRBV4-1 combines with J gene TRBJ1-5, with 12 bases lining up with TRBD1. This CDR3 has 16 residues. The V segment lost 3 bases and the J segment 3 bases; nucleotides outside the gene matches: 3. Germline-derived CDR1 and CDR2 are MGHRA and YSYEKL. CDR3 DNA: TGCGCCAGCAGCCAGCCGGGACAGGGGGCCAATCAGCCCCAGCATTTT. Its translation is CASSQPGQGANQPQHF.

The chain uses TRBV7-9 and TRBJ2-3, with 8 bases fitting TRBD1. Germline V lookup: CDR1 SEHNR, CDR2 FQNEAQ (reference sequence). The V segment lost 7 bases and the J segment 2 bases; nucleotides outside the gene matches: 14. The CDR3 has 17 residues. This CDR3 reads CASTIPLQGVITDTQYF. CDR3 nucleotides: TGTGCCAGCACTATCCCCCTACAGGGGGTGATCACAGATACGCAGTATTTT.

The chain links TRBV19 to TRBJ2-3; D is undetermined. V was cut by 5 bases and J by 0 bases, with 15 bases left in between. The germline gives CDR1 LNHDA, CDR2 SQIVND (reference sequence). CDR3 length: 16 residues. Here the CDR3 DNA reads TGTGCCAGTAGTTCCGGATCAAGACTTAGCACAGATACGCAGTATTTT. It translates to CASSSGSRLSTDTQYF.

The chain combines TRBV10-1 with TRBJ1-2; 8 nucleotides line up with TRBD1. V lost 5 bases to trimming and J lost 8 bases; unmatched junction nucleotides: 13. The CDR3 covers 15 residues. CDR1 and CDR2 (germline): WNHNN, SYGVQD (reference sequence). CDR3 sequence reads: CASSPGQDFSGGYTF. DNA of the CDR3: TGCGCCAGCAGTCCGGGACAGGACTTTAGCGGGGGCTACACCTTC.

This chain joins TRBV12-5 and TRBJ2-1; the match to TRBD2 covers 11 bases. Per the germline V gene, CDR1 is LGHNT and CDR2 is FRNRAP. The CDR3 sequence is 20 residues long. V was pared by 0 bases and J by 4 bases, with 14 bases of the junction left unmatched. This CDR3 is CASGLVGRRPGTSGYNEQFF. In DNA, the CDR3 is TGTGCTAGTGGTTTGGTAGGAAGGCGTCCCGGGACTAGCGGATACAATGAGCAGTTCTTC.

This chain connects TRBV9 to TRBJ2-3; D might be TRBD2 (5 bases). CDR3 length equals 15 residues. Germline CDR1 SGDLS, CDR2 YYNGEE. Trimming cost V 0 bases and J 7 bases, with 15 bases left between them. The CDR3 DNA reads as TGTGCCAGCAGCGTAGACTTCCGGGAATTAAATACGCAGTATTTT. It translates to CASSVDFRELNTQYF.

This chain uses TRBV6-2 or TRBV6-3 with TRBJ2-1; 11 nucleotides line up with TRBD1. The V gene's germline CDR1 is MNHEY and CDR2 SVGEGT. V dropped 5 bases and J dropped 2; count of bases not matched to a gene: 2. This CDR3 comprises 15 residues. Here the CDR3 reads CASSRGQGAYNEQFF. CDR3 nucleotides: TGTGCCAGCAGTCGGGGACAGGGGGCCTACAATGAGCAGTTCTTC.

The rearrangement links TRBV7-9 to TRBJ2-5, with D possibly being TRBD2 (6 bases). This CDR3 has 16 amino acids. Germline V gives CDR1 SEHNR, CDR2 FQNEAQ (reference sequence). Deletions cut 4 bases from V and 0 bases from J, with 15 bases between. The chain's CDR3 is CASSSWRASNQETQYF. The DNA for the CDR3 is TGTGCCAGCAGCTCTTGGAGGGCCTCGAACCAAGAGACCCAGTACTTC.

The chain employs TRBV29-1 and TRBJ1-2, with a tentative D call TRBD1 (5 bases). The CDR3 consists of 11 residues. CDR1 is SQVTM, CDR2 ANQGSEA, per germline. Trimming removed 2 bases at V and 4 bases at J, with 5 bases between. Here the CDR3 reads CSVERGYGYTF. For the CDR3, the DNA is TGCAGCGTTGAAAGGGGCTATGGCTACACCTTC. The full variable domain, rest sourced from reference TRBV29-1 and TRBJ1-2, is SAVISQKPSRDICQRGTSLTIQCQVDSQVTMMFWYRQQPGQSLTLIATANQGSEATYESGFVIDKFPISRPNLTFSTLTVSNMSPEDSSIYLCSVERGYGYTFGSGTRLTVV.

The V gene is TRBV27, the J gene TRBJ1-4; no clear D gene. The CDR3 runs 13 residues. V was cut by 5 bases and J by 8 bases, with 12 bases left in between. Germline loops: CDR1 MNHEY, CDR2 SMNVEV (reference sequence). The CDR3 DNA is TGTGCCAGCAGTGTGCAGGTTGGAGAAAAACTGTTTTTT. Translated: CASSVQVGEKLFF. The variable domain in full, with the rest retrieved from reference TRBV27 and TRBJ1-4, is EAQVTQNPRYLITVTGKKLTVTCSQNMNHEYMSWYRQDPGLGLRQIYYSMNVEVTDKGDVPEGYKVSRKEKRNFPLILESPSPNQTSLYFCASSVQVGEKLFFGSGTQLSVL.

This clone showed up just a few times. The chain couples TRBV3-1 (or the pseudogene TRBV3-2) to TRBJ2-1; possibly TRBD2 for D (7 bases). Deletions cut 3 bases from V and 6 bases from J, with 18 bases between. In germline, CDR1 is LGHDT, CDR2 YNNKEL (reference sequence). CDR3 length equals 16 residues. CDR3 protein: CASSQSRGAGSNEQFF. The CDR3 bases are TGTGCCAGCAGCCAGAGTCGGGGGGCCGGTAGCAATGAGCAGTTCTTC.

This clone has a single count. This chain uses TRBV4-1 with TRBJ1-1, with TRBD1 identical over 8 bases. CDR3 size: 17 residues. With V trimmed by 4 bases and J by 4 bases, 14 bases remained unmatched. Germline CDR1 is MGHRA and CDR2 is YSYEKL. The DNA for the CDR3 is TGCGCCAGCAGCCCGTATCTGCAGGGGGCGAGTGGCACTGAAGCTTTCTTT. Protein sequence: CASSPYLQGASGTEAFF.

V gene TRBV4-1 combines with J gene TRBJ2-3; TRBD2 aligns across 14 bases. The CDR3 loop spans 19 amino acids. V was clipped by 3 bases and J by 1 base; unmatched bases: 9. Germline-derived CDR1 and CDR2 are MGHRA and YSYEKL. The CDR3 bases are TGCGCCAGCAGCCAGGAAAGACTAGCGGGGGGGCCGGGCACAGATACGCAGTATTTT. This encodes CASSQERLAGGPGTDTQYF.

The chain couples TRBV5-1 to TRBJ1-2, with TRBD1 matching 9 bases. The CDR3 has 15 residues. Germline-derived CDR1 and CDR2 are SGHRS and YFSETQ. V shed 6 bases and J 1 base; nucleotides not matched to a gene: 7. CDR3 residues: CASTATGGGNYGYTF. DNA of the CDR3: TGCGCCAGCACAGCCACAGGGGGCGGTAACTATGGCTACACCTTC.

This chain links TRBV7-2 with TRBJ2-3; TRBD2 aligns across 9 bases. Unmatched junction bases numbered 3, after V lost 3 bases and J lost 2 bases. This CDR3 region has 15 residues. Germline CDR1 is SGHTA and CDR2 is FQGNSA. CDR3 amino acids: CASSFGGGDTDTQYF. CDR3 DNA: TGTGCCAGCAGCTTTGGCGGGGGGGACACAGATACGCAGTATTTT.

This rearrangement joins TRBV11-3 to TRBJ1-6; 8 bases line up with TRBD1. V gave up 4 bases and J gave up 7 bases; unmatched junction bases: 3. Per the germline V gene, CDR1 is SGHNT and CDR2 is YENEEA. The CDR3 has 14 residues. CDR3 sequence (DNA): TGTGCCAGCAGCTATCAGGGGGCCAATTCACCCCTCCACTTT. Protein: CASSYQGANSPLHF.

The chain is built from TRBV19 and TRBJ2-7; tentative D call: TRBD2 (5 bases). The V gene lost 3 bases and the J gene lost 2 bases, with 11 bases spanning the gap. The CDR3 has 14 residues. CDR1 and CDR2 (germline): LNHDA, SQIVND (reference sequence). In nucleotides, the CDR3 is TGTGCCAGTAGTATCCCGAGGGTGACCTACGAGCAGTACGTC. Its translation is CASSIPRVTYEQYV.